Each of the 18 T cell receptor beta chains below was sequenced from the same sample in a study of T cell responses to AZD1222 COVID-19 vaccine. Using immunoSEQ multiplex PCR, the repertoire was profiled, and TCRdb retains in-frame clones only, with some absent. The sample includes approximately 110,000 clones, roughly 80% seen only once; the top ten take 5%. This sample comprised peripheral blood, obtained on day 0 of AZD1222 vaccination. Every receptor here comes from an adult in good health.

In this sample, this clone turned up a few times. The rearrangement uses TRBV29-1 and TRBJ1-2; D may be TRBD1 (6 bases). The CDR3 sequence is 16 residues long. V was cut by 4 bases and J by 3 bases, with 21 bases left in between. Germline V lookup: CDR1 SQVTM, CDR2 ANQGSEA. The CDR3 here is CSVGSRMGAVDYGYTF. CDR3 bases: TGCAGCGTTGGCTCAAGGATGGGGGCAGTGGACTATGGCTACACCTTC.

V usage is TRBV10-3 and J usage is TRBJ1-6, with 7 bases identical to TRBD1. V shed 4 bases, J shed 7 bases, and the junction held 1 base outside the gene matches. Germline V CDR1 and CDR2: ENHRY, SYGVKD. CDR3 length: 13 amino acids. The CDR3 DNA is TGTGCCATCAGTGGACAGGGAAATTCACCCCTCCACTTT. Translated: CAISGQGNSPLHF.

This sequence joins TRBV7-9 and TRBJ2-7; 7 bases are shared with TRBD1. This CDR3 region has 14 residues. Per the germline V gene, CDR1 is SEHNR and CDR2 is FQNEAQ (reference sequence). V lost 3 bases to trimming and J lost 6 bases; unmatched junction nucleotides: 8. The DNA for the CDR3 is TGTGCCAGCAGCTTGTCAGCAGGGGGTAGCGAGCAGTACTTC. Amino acids: CASSLSAGGSEQYF.

The chain employs TRBV20-1 and TRBJ1-1; D uncertain. The CDR3 covers 11 residues. Germline V gives CDR1 DFQATT, CDR2 SNEGSKA (reference sequence). V was pared by 5 bases and J by 10 bases, with 14 bases between. The CDR3 sequence: CSASAPGRAFF. The CDR3 DNA sequence: TGCAGTGCTTCGGCCCCAGGTCGAGCTTTCTTT.

This chain links TRBV5-1 with TRBJ2-3, with 9 bases aligning to TRBD2. With V trimmed by 7 bases and J by 4 bases, 7 bases remained unmatched. The germline CDR1 and CDR2 sequences are SGHRS and YFSETQ. CDR3 size: 14 residues. This CDR3 reads CASGEGLAADTQYF. The CDR3 DNA follows: TGCGCCAGCGGCGAGGGACTAGCCGCAGATACGCAGTATTTT.

The chain uses TRBV11-2 and TRBJ2-3, with 9 bases that match TRBD2. The V gene's germline CDR1 is SGHAT and CDR2 FQNNGV. The CDR3 runs to 16 residues. Trimming cost V 1 base and J 1 base; bases outside gene matches: 3. CDR3 in amino acids: CASSLVLAGRTDTQYF. The CDR3 DNA reads TGTGCCAGCAGCTTAGTCCTAGCGGGGCGCACAGATACGCAGTATTTT.

This rearrangement joins TRBV5-1 to TRBJ2-6; weak D call: TRBD2 (5 bases). This CDR3 is 14 amino acids long. The germline V gene has CDR1 SGHRS and CDR2 YFSETQ. V shed 7 bases and J shed 3 bases, with 11 bases lying between them. CDR3 amino acids: CASGRTFGANVLTF. DNA of the CDR3: TGCGCCAGCGGCCGGACTTTTGGGGCCAACGTCCTGACTTTC.

CDR3 sequence (DNA): TGTGCCAGCAGCTCCCACCTAATTACCAGGTCGGGGAATACGCAGTATTTT. This encodes CASSSHLITRSGNTQYF. This chain links TRBV7-9 with TRBJ2-3, with a possible D match to TRBD2 (5 bases). Germline V lookup: CDR1 SEHNR, CDR2 FQNEAQ (reference sequence). The CDR3 loop spans 17 amino acids. V gave up 4 bases and J gave up 7 bases, with 24 bases separating them.

This clone was seen more than once but under ten times. The V call is TRBV30, the J call TRBJ2-3; D unresolved. The CDR3 is 14 residues long. CDR1 GTSNPN and CDR2 SVGIG come from the germline V gene (reference sequence). Trimming took off 1 base at V and 3 bases at J, with 11 bases between the two ends. In nucleotides, the CDR3 is TGTGCCTGGAGTGAAAGAGGTTGGACAGATACGCAGTATTTT. Its protein product is CAWSERGWTDTQYF.

The chain links TRBV6-5 to TRBJ2-7; D is undetermined. The CDR3 is made up of 14 amino acids. Germline V CDR1 and CDR2: MNHEY, SVGAGI. Between the trimmed V and J ends, which lost 0 bases and 0 bases, there was a span of 6 bases. CDR3 region: CASSYSGSSYEQYF. The CDR3 DNA is TGTGCCAGCAGTTACTCTGGCAGCTCCTACGAGCAGTACTTC.

The chain couples TRBV6-2 or TRBV6-3 to TRBJ1-2; D gene unclear. This CDR3 region has 15 residues. From germline, CDR1 is MNHEY and CDR2 SVGEGT. Trimming removed 0 bases at V and 3 bases at J, with 11 bases between. CDR3 region: CASSYSVSADYGYTF. CDR3 nucleotide sequence: TGTGCCAGCAGTTACTCGGTGAGCGCCGACTATGGCTACACCTTC.

CDR3 residues: CASSFSDDRVMGYTF. The CDR3 DNA follows: TGTGCCAGCAGCTTTTCGGATGACAGGGTGATGGGCTACACCTTC. The rearrangement joins TRBV7-9 to TRBJ1-2; TRBD1 matches 7 bases. Looked up from germline, CDR1 is SEHNR and CDR2 is FQNEAQ (reference sequence). CDR3 length: 15 amino acids. Germline trimming cut 3 bases from V and 8 bases from J; bases unmatched to any gene: 12.

V is TRBV18 and J is TRBJ1-3; no reliable D call. Deletions cut 6 bases from V and 4 bases from J, with 16 bases between. This CDR3 is 15 amino acids long. Germline CDR1 reads KGHSH; CDR2 reads LQKENI. The DNA of the CDR3 is TGTGCCAGCTCGCCGAATGGAGTCTCCGGAAACACCATATATTTT. Translating gives CASSPNGVSGNTIYF. Full variable domain (remainder filled in from reference TRBV18 and TRBJ1-3): NAGVMQNPRHLVRRRGQEARLRCSPMKGHSHVYWYRQLPEEGLKFMVYLQKENIIDESGMPKERFSAEFPKEGPSILRIQQVVRGDSAAYFCASSPNGVSGNTIYFGEGSWLTVV.

The chain is built from TRBV7-3 and TRBJ2-7; TRBD2 aligns across 7 bases. Germline V gene sequence: CDR1 SGHTA, CDR2 FQGTGA. This CDR3 has 15 amino acids. The trim removed 5 bases at V and 6 bases at J, leaving 13 bases unmatched. This CDR3 reads CASSPGGLRLSEQYF. DNA of the CDR3: TGTGCCAGCAGCCCCGGGGGACTAAGGCTCTCCGAGCAGTACTTC. The full variable domain, completed using reference TRBV7-3 and TRBJ2-7, is GAGVSQTPSNKVTEKGKYVELRCDPISGHTALYWYRQSLGQGPEFLIYFQGTGAADDSGLPNDRFFAVRPEGSVSTLKIQRTERGDSAVYLCASSPGGLRLSEQYFGPGTRLTVT.

This clone was counted a single time. The V call is TRBV12-5, the J call TRBJ2-5; D is undetermined. Germline V CDR1 and CDR2: LGHNT, FRNRAP. This CDR3 contains 12 residues. The ends were cut back, 1 base at V and 5 bases at J, with 5 bases in the middle. CDR3 sequence reads: CASGLGKETQYF. CDR3 bases: TGTGCTAGTGGTTTGGGAAAGGAGACCCAGTACTTC.

The chain is built from TRBV7-2 and TRBJ2-3; possibly TRBD2 for D (5 bases). The CDR3 contains 14 residues. CDR1 is SGHTA, CDR2 FQGNSA, per germline. V was pared by 7 bases and J by 5 bases, with 16 bases between. The CDR3 sequence: CASKKPGVGDTQYF. The CDR3 nucleotides are TGTGCCAGCAAGAAGCCCGGGGTCGGAGATACGCAGTATTTT.

CDR3 protein: CASGKNRDNEQFF. The CDR3 coding sequence is TGTGCCAGCGGAAAAAATAGGGACAATGAGCAGTTCTTC. The V gene is TRBV7-2, the J gene TRBJ2-1; D unresolved. CDR3 length: 13 residues. CDR1 and CDR2 (germline): SGHTA, FQGNSA. The V gene lost 8 bases and the J gene lost 5 bases, with 13 bases spanning the gap.

J is TRBJ2-7 and V is TRBV6-6, with D uncertain. The CDR3 runs 16 residues. CDR1 is MNHNY, CDR2 SVGAGI, per germline (reference sequence). V was shortened by 4 bases and J by 0 bases, with 16 bases between the two germline ends. CDR3 loop: CASSLGRLSYSYEQYF. The CDR3, as DNA: TGTGCCAGCAGTTTAGGAAGACTGTCCTACTCCTACGAGCAGTACTTC.